The 30 T cell receptor beta chains listed next were all sequenced from one sample in a study of shared clonotypes between healthy human individuals. Sequencing used immunoSEQ multiplex PCR; TCRdb keeps in-frame clones, though not all of them. The profile shows hundreds of thousands of clones, almost 95% of them singletons. Naive CD8 cells, CD45RO-negative and positively selected for CCR7, excluded terminally differentiated effector memory CD45RA+ cells. Input material: naive CD8+ T cells sorted from blood. The receptors derive from a man aged 25 to 40 in good health.

The chain combines TRBV28 with TRBJ2-7; 11 positions agree with TRBD1. The CDR3 is 15 residues long. Per germline, CDR1 MDHEN and CDR2 SYDVKM. V lost 5 bases to trimming and J lost 7 bases; unmatched junction nucleotides: 10. CDR3 nucleotides: TGTGCCAGCAGTCACCCCGGGACAGGGGGGGATGAGCAGTACTTC. This sequence encodes CASSHPGTGGDEQYF.

The chain recombines TRBV10-3 with TRBJ2-7; tentatively, D is TRBD1 (5 bases). The CDR3 spans 12 residues. Trimming pared 8 bases from V and 1 base from J, leaving 9 bases between. From germline, CDR1 is ENHRY and CDR2 SYGVKD. The CDR3 loop reads CAILTESYEQYF. CDR3 DNA sequence: TGTGCCATCCTGACAGAGTCCTACGAGCAGTACTTC.

V usage is TRBV9 and J usage is TRBJ2-1, with 8 bases identical to TRBD1. Germline V lookup: CDR1 SGDLS, CDR2 YYNGEE. The CDR3 covers 16 residues. V dropped 3 bases and J dropped 8; count of bases not matched to a gene: 13. The CDR3: CASSEQGVGGFHEQFF. In DNA form, the CDR3 reads TGTGCCAGCAGCGAACAGGGGGTCGGCGGATTCCATGAGCAGTTCTTC.

The chain joins TRBV13 to TRBJ1-3; no definite D call. The CDR3 consists of 14 residues. The V end was cut by 5 bases, the J end by 2 bases, with 10 bases between. Germline V gene data show CDR1 as PRHDT and CDR2 as FYEKMQ (reference sequence). CDR3 loop: CASSTESTGNTIYF. The CDR3 nucleotides are TGTGCCAGCAGCACCGAATCAACTGGAAACACCATATATTTT.

This sequence joins TRBV15 and TRBJ2-1, with D possibly being TRBD1 or TRBD2 (5 bases each). Germline CDR1 reads LNHNV; CDR2 reads YYDKDF (reference sequence). The CDR3 has 13 amino acids. V shed 5 bases and J shed 9 bases, with 14 bases lying between them. In DNA, the CDR3 is TGTGCCACCAGCTTCCGGGACGCCCCTGAGCAGTTCTTC. This gives the protein CATSFRDAPEQFF.

V gene TRBV7-9 combines with J gene TRBJ2-7; tentative D call: TRBD1 (5 bases). This CDR3 spans 14 amino acids. CDR1 is SEHNR and CDR2 is FQNEAQ in the germline V gene (reference sequence). V was clipped by 6 bases and J by 2 bases, with 14 bases between them. The CDR3 DNA follows: TGTGCCAGCAGTCGTTACGACAGCCCCTACGAGCAGTACTTC. Translated: CASSRYDSPYEQYF.

Notes on this clone: The same CDR3 also results from other DNA sequences found in this sample. V is TRBV11-2 and J is TRBJ2-7; D is ambiguous. The CDR3 length is 12 residues. Germline CDR1 reads SGHAT; CDR2 reads FQNNGV. Trimming cost V 1 base and J 3 bases, with 4 bases left between them. In DNA, the CDR3 is TGTGCCAGCAGCTTAGTGGGCTACGAGCAGTACTTC. Its translation: CASSLVGYEQYF.

This chain uses TRBV28 with TRBJ2-1; TRBD2 matches 7 bases. V trimming: 3 bases; J trimming: 5 bases; junction bases outside the gene matches: 10. The V gene's germline CDR1 is MDHEN and CDR2 SYDVKM. The CDR3 runs to 16 residues. For the CDR3, the DNA is TGTGCCAGCAGTTTTCGGGAGGTAACATCCGACAATGAGCAGTTCTTC. This gives the protein CASSFREVTSDNEQFF.

V gene TRBV28 combines with J gene TRBJ2-1; D call uncertain. CDR3 size: 15 residues. Trimming shortened V by 3 bases and J by 0 bases, and 9 bases separated the two germline ends. Germline-derived CDR1 and CDR2 are MDHEN and SYDVKM. The CDR3, as DNA: TGTGCCAGCAGTTTTGTCGCGAGCTCCTACAATGAGCAGTTCTTC. Its protein product is CASSFVASSYNEQFF.

The V gene is TRBV30, the J gene TRBJ1-1; D unresolved. The CDR3 totals 13 residues. Per the germline V gene, CDR1 is GTSNPN and CDR2 is SVGIG (reference sequence). V was trimmed by 5 bases and J by 5 bases, leaving 15 bases between them. The CDR3 bases are TGTGCCTGGGCCTTAGAGGGAGGGACTGAAGCTTTCTTT. Translated, it gives CAWALEGGTEAFF. The full variable domain, its missing parts supplied by reference TRBV30 and TRBJ1-1, is SQTIHQWPATLVQPVGSPLSLECTVEGTSNPNLYWYRQAAGRGLQLLFYSVGIGQISSEVPQNLSASRPQDRQFILSSKKLLLSDSGFYLCAWALEGGTEAFFGQGTRLTVV.

This sequence joins TRBV4-1 and TRBJ2-2; D possibly matches TRBD1 or TRBD2 (5 bases each). V lost 0 bases and J lost 2, with 16 bases in between. CDR1 is MGHRA, CDR2 YSYEKL, per germline. The CDR3 has 18 amino acids. CDR3 protein: CASSQDFPGPPNTGELFF. Here the CDR3 DNA reads TGCGCCAGCAGCCAAGATTTCCCGGGACCACCAAACACCGGGGAGCTGTTTTTT.

The chain is built from TRBV28 and TRBJ2-7, with D possibly matching TRBD1 (5 bases). V lost 7 bases and J 5 bases, leaving 18 bases between the germline ends. Germline V gene sequence: CDR1 MDHEN, CDR2 SYDVKM. The CDR3 has 14 residues. CDR3 residues: CASIPLGVQDEQYF. The CDR3 DNA sequence: TGTGCCAGCATTCCCCTAGGGGTGCAGGACGAGCAGTACTTC.

The chain couples TRBV5-1 to TRBJ2-1, with TRBD1 matching 7 bases. The CDR3 length is 14 residues. The V gene end was trimmed by 3 bases and the J gene end by 8 bases; junction bases not matched to a gene: 8. CDR1 is SGHRS, CDR2 YFSETQ, per germline. The DNA of the CDR3 is TGCGCCAGCAGCTCGGTGACAGGGCGGGATGAGCAGTTCTTC. Its translation is CASSSVTGRDEQFF.

This chain joins TRBV5-4 and TRBJ2-1, with a possible D match to TRBD2 (6 bases). The length of the CDR3 is 13 residues. Germline CDR1 and CDR2: SGHNT and YYREEE (reference sequence). The V end lost 10 bases, the J end lost 0 bases, and 11 bases lay between the germline ends. The CDR3 nucleotides read TGTGCCCACCGGGACTCCTCCTACAATGAGCAGTTCTTC. The encoded protein is CAHRDSSYNEQFF.

Notes on this clone: The sample contains more than one DNA sequence encoding this CDR3. The rearrangement links TRBV5-1 to TRBJ2-7, with D possibly matching TRBD2 (5 bases). Germline CDR1 and CDR2: SGHRS and YFSETQ. The CDR3 sequence is 15 residues long. Trimming stripped 0 bases from V and 2 bases from J, with 12 bases between. Here the CDR3 DNA reads TGCGCCAGCAGCTTGGGTCTAGCTGGGACCTACGAGCAGTACTTC. Its protein product is CASSLGLAGTYEQYF.

In DNA form, the CDR3 reads TGTGCCTCGCACAATGAGCAGTTCTTC. Amino acids: CASHNEQFF. The rearrangement uses TRBV3-2 and TRBJ2-1. TRBV3-2 is classified as a pseudogene. The CDR3 has 9 amino acids.

CDR3 in DNA: TGTGCCAGCAGTAATTCTACGAATACGCAGTATTTT. Translating it yields CASSNSTNTQYF. This chain joins TRBV27 and TRBJ2-3; no clear D gene. The CDR3 is made up of 12 amino acids. The germline V and J ends were trimmed by 5 bases and 7 bases, with 10 bases remaining between them. CDR1 and CDR2 from the germline V gene are MNHEY and SMNVEV (reference sequence).

The count of this clone is one. The chain couples TRBV29-1 to TRBJ1-3; D is perhaps TRBD1 (5 bases). This CDR3 has 13 amino acids. V lost 4 bases to trimming and J lost 7 bases, with 14 bases between them. CDR1 is SQVTM and CDR2 is ANQGSEA in the germline V gene. CDR3 sequence: CSVVEQGRNTIYF. CDR3 DNA: TGCAGCGTTGTCGAGCAGGGAAGGAACACCATATATTTT.

The CDR3 DNA is TGTGCCAGCAGTACCACTGACGATCTCAAACTCACCGGGGAGCTGTTTTTT. Its translation is CASSTTDDLKLTGELFF. V usage is TRBV28 and J usage is TRBJ2-2; no clear D. The CDR3 runs 17 residues. Germline V gene sequence: CDR1 MDHEN, CDR2 SYDVKM. Trimming shortened V by 5 bases and J by 4 bases, and 20 bases separated the two germline ends.

The J gene is TRBJ2-1, the V gene TRBV29-1; 9 bases match TRBD1. V was pared by 7 bases and J by 0 bases, with 4 bases of the junction left unmatched. The CDR3 totals 14 residues. Germline V gene sequence: CDR1 SQVTM, CDR2 ANQGSEA. This chain's CDR3 is CSAAGQGSYNEQFF. The CDR3 coding sequence is TGCAGCGCCGCGGGACAGGGCTCCTACAATGAGCAGTTCTTC.

The CDR3: CSVVRERAHGYEQYF. In DNA form, the CDR3 reads TGCAGCGTTGTCCGGGAGAGGGCACACGGGTACGAGCAGTACTTC. V gene TRBV29-1 combines with J gene TRBJ2-7, with a possible D match to TRBD2 (6 bases). Germline CDR1 reads SQVTM; CDR2 reads ANQGSEA. The V end lost 4 bases, the J end lost 4 bases, and 20 bases lay between the germline ends. The CDR3 totals 15 residues.

This rearrangement joins TRBV27 to TRBJ2-3; TRBD2 aligns across 7 bases. CDR3 length: 13 amino acids. The V segment lost 2 bases and the J segment 8 bases; nucleotides outside the gene matches: 4. Germline loops: CDR1 MNHEY, CDR2 SMNVEV (reference sequence). DNA of the CDR3: TGTGCCAGCAGTTTAGCGGGAGTGGGTACGCAGTATTTT. Translation gives CASSLAGVGTQYF.

The V call is TRBV7-2, the J call TRBJ2-5; D remains ambiguous. The CDR3 runs to 13 residues. Between the trimmed V and J ends, which lost 5 bases and 0 bases, there was a span of 7 bases. The V gene's germline CDR1 is SGHTA and CDR2 FQGNSA. CDR3 in amino acids: CASSAHNQETQYF. In DNA form, the CDR3 reads TGTGCCAGCAGCGCCCATAACCAAGAGACCCAGTACTTC.

The CDR3 sequence: CASKASGGYNEQFF. The CDR3 DNA sequence: TGTGCCAGCAAGGCTAGCGGGGGGTACAATGAGCAGTTCTTC. V and J are TRBV28 and TRBJ2-1; 11 positions agree with TRBD2. This CDR3 contains 14 residues. CDR1 and CDR2 (germline): MDHEN, SYDVKM. Trimming took 7 bases from V and 4 from J; bases not matched to a gene: 3.

The chain links TRBV19 to TRBJ2-7, with 11 bases matching TRBD1. This CDR3 is built from 15 residues. V dropped 3 bases and J dropped 4; count of bases not matched to a gene: 5. Germline CDR1 LNHDA, CDR2 SQIVND (reference sequence). The chain's CDR3 is CASSIGGQGAYEQYF. CDR3 nucleotides: TGTGCCAGTAGTATTGGAGGACAGGGGGCGTACGAGCAGTACTTC.

The count of this clone is one. The chain links TRBV27 to TRBJ2-1; D remains ambiguous. This CDR3 has 11 residues. V shed 5 bases and J shed 9 bases, with 8 bases lying between them. The germline V gene has CDR1 MNHEY and CDR2 SMNVEV (reference sequence). In DNA form, the CDR3 reads TGTGCCAGCAGTCCCGGCTCTGAGCAGTTCTTC. Encoded protein: CASSPGSEQFF.

V is TRBV11-2 and J is TRBJ2-3; 9 positions agree with TRBD2. J gave up 2 bases and V 5 bases, and 5 bases lay outside the gene matches. Per the germline V gene, CDR1 is SGHAT and CDR2 is FQNNGV. There are 15 residues in the CDR3. The DNA for the CDR3 is TGTGCCAGCAGCGCTACTAGCGGGTTCACAGATACGCAGTATTTT. Amino acids: CASSATSGFTDTQYF. Supplemented by reference TRBV11-2 and TRBJ2-3, the full variable domain reads EAGVAQSPRYKIIEKRQSVAFWCNPISGHATLYWYQQILGQGPKLLIQFQNNGVVDDSQLPKDRFSAERLKGVDSTLKIQPAKLEDSAVYLCASSATSGFTDTQYFGPGTRLTVL.

V is TRBV7-9 and J is TRBJ2-3; D gene unclear. Germline CDR1 and CDR2: SEHNR and FQNEAQ (reference sequence). CDR3 length: 16 amino acids. Trimming left V 1 base short and J 3 bases short, with 14 bases between. The CDR3 nucleotides are TGTGCCAGCAGCTTAGTAGGAGAAGGAATTACAGATACGCAGTATTTT. Translation gives CASSLVGEGITDTQYF.

The chain is built from TRBV9 and TRBJ2-1; 7 bases match TRBD1. CDR1 is SGDLS, CDR2 YYNGEE, per germline. Unmatched junction bases numbered 7, after V lost 3 bases and J lost 4 bases. This CDR3 has 15 amino acids. The CDR3 here is CASSAWGQSYNEQFF. CDR3 nucleotides: TGTGCCAGCAGCGCGTGGGGACAGTCTTACAATGAGCAGTTCTTC.

This chain joins TRBV11-3 and TRBJ2-7, with a tentative D call TRBD2 (6 bases). Germline CDR1 SGHNT, CDR2 YENEEA. CDR3 size: 15 residues. Deletions cut 1 base from V and 6 bases from J, with 16 bases between. The chain's CDR3 is CASSLGRGISGEQYF. CDR3 in DNA: TGTGCCAGCAGCTTAGGTCGGGGGATATCGGGCGAGCAGTACTTC.